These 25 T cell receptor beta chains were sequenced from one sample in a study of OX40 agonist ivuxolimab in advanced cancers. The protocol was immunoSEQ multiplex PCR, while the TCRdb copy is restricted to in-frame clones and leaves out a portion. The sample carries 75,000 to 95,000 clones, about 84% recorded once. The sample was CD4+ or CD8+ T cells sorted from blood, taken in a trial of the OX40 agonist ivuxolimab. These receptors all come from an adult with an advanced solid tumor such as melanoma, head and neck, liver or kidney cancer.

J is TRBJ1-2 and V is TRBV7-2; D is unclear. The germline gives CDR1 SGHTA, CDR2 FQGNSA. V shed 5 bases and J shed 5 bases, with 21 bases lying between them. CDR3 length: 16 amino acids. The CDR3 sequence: CASSPTGSPTGYGYTF. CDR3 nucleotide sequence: TGTGCCAGCAGCCCGACCGGGTCCCCGACGGGTTATGGCTACACCTTC.

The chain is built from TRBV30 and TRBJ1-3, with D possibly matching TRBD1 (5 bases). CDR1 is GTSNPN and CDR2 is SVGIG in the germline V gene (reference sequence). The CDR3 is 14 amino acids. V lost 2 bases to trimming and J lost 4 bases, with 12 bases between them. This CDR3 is CAWSMSGVGNTIYF. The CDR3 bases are TGTGCCTGGAGTATGTCGGGGGTAGGAAACACCATATATTTT.

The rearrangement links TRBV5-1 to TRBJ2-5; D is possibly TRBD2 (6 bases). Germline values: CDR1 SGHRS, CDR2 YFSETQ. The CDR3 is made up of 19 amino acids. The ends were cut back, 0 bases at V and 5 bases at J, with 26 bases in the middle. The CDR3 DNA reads TGCGCCAGCAGCTTGGCCAGCGGCCGACAGAAGATGGGGAGGGAGACCCAGTACTTC. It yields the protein CASSLASGRQKMGRETQYF.

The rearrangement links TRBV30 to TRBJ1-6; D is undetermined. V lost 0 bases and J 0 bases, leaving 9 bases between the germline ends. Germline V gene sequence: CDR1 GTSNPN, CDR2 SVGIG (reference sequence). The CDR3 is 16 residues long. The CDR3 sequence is CAWSVGGNSYNSPLHF. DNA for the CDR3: TGTGCCTGGAGTGTAGGCGGGAACTCCTATAATTCACCCCTCCACTTT.

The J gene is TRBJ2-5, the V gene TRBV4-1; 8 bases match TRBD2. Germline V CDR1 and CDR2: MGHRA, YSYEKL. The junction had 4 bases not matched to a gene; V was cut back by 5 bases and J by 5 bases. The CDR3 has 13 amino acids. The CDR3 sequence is CASSASGSETQYF. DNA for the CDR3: TGCGCCAGCAGCGCAAGCGGGAGTGAGACCCAGTACTTC.

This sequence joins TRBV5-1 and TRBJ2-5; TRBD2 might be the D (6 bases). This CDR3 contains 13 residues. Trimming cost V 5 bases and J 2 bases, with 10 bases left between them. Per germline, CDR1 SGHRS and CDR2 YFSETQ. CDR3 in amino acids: CASRTGVQETQYF. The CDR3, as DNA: TGCGCCAGCAGGACGGGGGTTCAAGAGACCCAGTACTTC.

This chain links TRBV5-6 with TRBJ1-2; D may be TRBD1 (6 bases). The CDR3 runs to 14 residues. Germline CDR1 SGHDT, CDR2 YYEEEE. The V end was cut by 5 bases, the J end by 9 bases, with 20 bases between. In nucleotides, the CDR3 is TGTGCCAGCAGTTTCGTCGCAGGGGCTTATCGCTACACCTTC. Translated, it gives CASSFVAGAYRYTF.

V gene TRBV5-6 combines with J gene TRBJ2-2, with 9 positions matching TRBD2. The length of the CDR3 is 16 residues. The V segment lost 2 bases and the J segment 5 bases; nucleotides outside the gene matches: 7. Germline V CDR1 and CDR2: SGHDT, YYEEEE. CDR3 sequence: CASSLVGGRATGELFF. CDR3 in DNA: TGTGCCAGCAGCTTAGTAGGCGGGAGGGCGACCGGGGAGCTGTTTTTT.

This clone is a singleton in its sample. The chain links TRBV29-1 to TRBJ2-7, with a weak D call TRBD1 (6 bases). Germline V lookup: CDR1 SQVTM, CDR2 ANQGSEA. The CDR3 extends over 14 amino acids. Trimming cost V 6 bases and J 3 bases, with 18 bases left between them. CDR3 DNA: TGCAGCGTGGCGTACAGGACAGCCGTCTACGAGCAGTACTTC. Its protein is CSVAYRTAVYEQYF.

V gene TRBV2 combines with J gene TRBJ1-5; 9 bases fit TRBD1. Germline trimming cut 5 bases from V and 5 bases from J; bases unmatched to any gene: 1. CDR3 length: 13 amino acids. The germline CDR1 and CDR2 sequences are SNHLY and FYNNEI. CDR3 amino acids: CASSRTGDQPQHF. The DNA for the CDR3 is TGTGCCAGCAGTCGGACAGGGGATCAGCCCCAGCATTTT.

The CDR3 loop reads CASYPAGTGKETNGYTF. CDR3 DNA: TGTGCCAGCTACCCCGCCGGGACAGGGAAAGAAACCAATGGCTACACCTTC. V and J are TRBV28 and TRBJ1-2, with 9 nucleotides matching TRBD1. CDR1 is MDHEN and CDR2 is SYDVKM in the germline V gene. V dropped 8 bases and J dropped 6; count of bases not matched to a gene: 19. This CDR3 is built from 17 residues.

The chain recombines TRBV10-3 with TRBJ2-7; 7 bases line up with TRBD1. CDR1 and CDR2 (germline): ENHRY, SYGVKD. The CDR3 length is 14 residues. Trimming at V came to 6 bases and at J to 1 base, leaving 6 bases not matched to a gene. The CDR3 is CAISGQASSYEQYF. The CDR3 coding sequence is TGTGCCATCAGCGGACAGGCAAGTTCCTACGAGCAGTACTTC.

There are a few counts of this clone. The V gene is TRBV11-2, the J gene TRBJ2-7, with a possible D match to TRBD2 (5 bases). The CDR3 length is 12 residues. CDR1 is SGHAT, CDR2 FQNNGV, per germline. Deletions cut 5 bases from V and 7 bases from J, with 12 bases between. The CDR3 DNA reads TGTGCCAGCAGCCCAACCCCGGGGGAGCAGTACTTC. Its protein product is CASSPTPGEQYF.

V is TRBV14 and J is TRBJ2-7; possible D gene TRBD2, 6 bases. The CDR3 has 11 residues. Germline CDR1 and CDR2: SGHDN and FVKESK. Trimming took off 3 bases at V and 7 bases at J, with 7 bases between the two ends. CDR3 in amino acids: CASSQGGEQYF. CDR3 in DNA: TGTGCCAGCAGCCAGGGGGGAGAGCAGTACTTC.

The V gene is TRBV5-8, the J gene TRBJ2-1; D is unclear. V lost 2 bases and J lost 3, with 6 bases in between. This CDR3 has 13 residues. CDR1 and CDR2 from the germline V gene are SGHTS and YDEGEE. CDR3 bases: TGTGCCAGCAGCTTAGGATTCTACAATGAGCAGTTCTTC. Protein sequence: CASSLGFYNEQFF.

CDR3 in DNA: TGTGCCAGCCGGGCGGGAAGCGCCTCTGGAAACACCATATATTTT. Its translation is CASRAGSASGNTIYF. The chain uses TRBV6-5 and TRBJ1-3, with D hard to call. The V end was cut by 8 bases, the J end by 0 bases, with 14 bases between. The CDR3 covers 15 residues. In germline, CDR1 is MNHEY, CDR2 SVGAGI.

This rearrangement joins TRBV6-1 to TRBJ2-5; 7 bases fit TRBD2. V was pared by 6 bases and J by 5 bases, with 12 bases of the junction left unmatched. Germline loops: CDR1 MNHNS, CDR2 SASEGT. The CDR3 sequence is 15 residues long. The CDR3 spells CASRAREESLETQYF. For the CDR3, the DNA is TGTGCCAGCAGGGCCCGGGAGGAATCGCTCGAGACCCAGTACTTC.

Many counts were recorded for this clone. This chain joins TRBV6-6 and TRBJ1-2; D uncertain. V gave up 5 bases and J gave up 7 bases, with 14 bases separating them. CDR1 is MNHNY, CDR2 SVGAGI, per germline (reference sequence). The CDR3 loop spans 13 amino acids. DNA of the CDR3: TGTGCCAGCAGTAGGGCCCTTCTGGGTGGCTACACCTTC. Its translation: CASSRALLGGYTF.

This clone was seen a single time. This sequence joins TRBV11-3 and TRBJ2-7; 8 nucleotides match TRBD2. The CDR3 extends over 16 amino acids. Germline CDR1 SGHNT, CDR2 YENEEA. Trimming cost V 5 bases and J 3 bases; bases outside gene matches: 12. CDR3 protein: CASSRGGPGGVYEQYF. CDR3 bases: TGTGCCAGCAGCCGGGGGGGGCCCGGAGGGGTCTACGAGCAGTACTTC. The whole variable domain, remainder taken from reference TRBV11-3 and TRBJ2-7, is EAGVVQSPRYKIIEKKQPVAFWCNPISGHNTLYWYLQNLGQGPELLIRYENEEAVDDSQLPKDRFSAERLKGVDSTLKIQPAELGDSAVYLCASSRGGPGGVYEQYFGPGTRLTVT.

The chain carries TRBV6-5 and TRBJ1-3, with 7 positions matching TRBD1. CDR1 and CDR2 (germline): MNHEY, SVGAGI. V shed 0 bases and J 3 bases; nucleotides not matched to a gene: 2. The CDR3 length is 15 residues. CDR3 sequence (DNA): TGTGCCAGCAGTTACTCGACAGGGATTGGAAACACCATATATTTT. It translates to CASSYSTGIGNTIYF.

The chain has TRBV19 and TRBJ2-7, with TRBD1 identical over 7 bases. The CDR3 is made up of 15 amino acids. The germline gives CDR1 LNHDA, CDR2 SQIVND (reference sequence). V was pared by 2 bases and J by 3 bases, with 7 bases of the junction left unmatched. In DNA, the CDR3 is TGTGCCAGTAGTATAAGGGGGCAGGGGCTCTACGAGCAGTACTTC. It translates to CASSIRGQGLYEQYF.

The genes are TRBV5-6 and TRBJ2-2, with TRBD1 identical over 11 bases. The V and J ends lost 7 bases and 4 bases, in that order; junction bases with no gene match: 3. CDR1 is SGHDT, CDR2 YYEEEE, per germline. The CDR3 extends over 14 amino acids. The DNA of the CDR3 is TGTGCCAGCCGCGGGACAGGGGGCACCGGGGAGCTGTTTTTT. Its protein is CASRGTGGTGELFF.

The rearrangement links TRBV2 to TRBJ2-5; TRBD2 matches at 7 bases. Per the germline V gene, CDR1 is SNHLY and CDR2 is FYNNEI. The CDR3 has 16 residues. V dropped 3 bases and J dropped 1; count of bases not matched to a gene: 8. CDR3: CASSETSPRPQETQYF. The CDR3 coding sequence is TGTGCCAGCAGTGAGACTAGCCCACGTCCCCAAGAGACCCAGTACTTC.

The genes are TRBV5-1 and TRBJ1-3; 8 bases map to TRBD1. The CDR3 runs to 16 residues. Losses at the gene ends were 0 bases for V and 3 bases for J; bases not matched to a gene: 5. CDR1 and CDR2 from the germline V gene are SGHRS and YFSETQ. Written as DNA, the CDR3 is TGCGCCAGCAGCTTGGACACAGGGGGGAGTGGAAACACCATATATTTT. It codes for CASSLDTGGSGNTIYF.

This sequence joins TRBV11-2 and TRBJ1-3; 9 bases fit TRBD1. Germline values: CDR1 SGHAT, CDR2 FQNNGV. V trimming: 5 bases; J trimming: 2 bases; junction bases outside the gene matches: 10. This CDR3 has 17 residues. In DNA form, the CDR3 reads TGTGCCAGCAGCCATCTGGGCACAGGGGGCACTGGAAACACCATATATTTT. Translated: CASSHLGTGGTGNTIYF.